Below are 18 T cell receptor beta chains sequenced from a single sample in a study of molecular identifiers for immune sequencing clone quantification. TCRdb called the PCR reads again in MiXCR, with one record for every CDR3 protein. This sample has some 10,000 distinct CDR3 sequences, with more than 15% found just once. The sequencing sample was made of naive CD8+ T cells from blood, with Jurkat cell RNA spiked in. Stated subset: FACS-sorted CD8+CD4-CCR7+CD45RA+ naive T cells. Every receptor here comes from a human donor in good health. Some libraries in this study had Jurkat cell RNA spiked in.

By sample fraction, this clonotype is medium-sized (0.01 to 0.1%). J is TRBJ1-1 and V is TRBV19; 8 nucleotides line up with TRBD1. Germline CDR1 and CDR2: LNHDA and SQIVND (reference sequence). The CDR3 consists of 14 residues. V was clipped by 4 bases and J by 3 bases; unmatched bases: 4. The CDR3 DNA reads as TGTGCCAGTAGTAGGGCAGGGGGCTACACTGAAGCTTTCTTT. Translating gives CASSRAGGYTEAFF.

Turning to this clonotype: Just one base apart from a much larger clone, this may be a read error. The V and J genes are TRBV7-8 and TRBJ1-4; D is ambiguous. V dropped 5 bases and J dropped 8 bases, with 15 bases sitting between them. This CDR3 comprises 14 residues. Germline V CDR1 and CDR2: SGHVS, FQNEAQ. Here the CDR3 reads CASSLGSLNEKLFF. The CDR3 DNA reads TGTGCCAGCAGCCTAGGCAGCCTTAACGAAAAACTGTTTTTT.

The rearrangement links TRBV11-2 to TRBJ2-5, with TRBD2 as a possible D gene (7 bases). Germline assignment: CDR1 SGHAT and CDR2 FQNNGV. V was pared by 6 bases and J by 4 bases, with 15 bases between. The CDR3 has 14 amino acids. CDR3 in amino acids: CASRPGGGGETQYF. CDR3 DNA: TGTGCCAGCAGACCTGGGGGGGGCGGAGAGACCCAGTACTTC.

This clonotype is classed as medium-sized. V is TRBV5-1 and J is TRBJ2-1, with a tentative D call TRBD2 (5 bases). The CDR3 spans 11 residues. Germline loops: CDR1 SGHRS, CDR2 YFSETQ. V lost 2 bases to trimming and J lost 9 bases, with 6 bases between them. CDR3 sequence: CASSLGGEQFF. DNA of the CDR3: TGCGCCAGCAGCTTAGGAGGTGAGCAGTTCTTC.

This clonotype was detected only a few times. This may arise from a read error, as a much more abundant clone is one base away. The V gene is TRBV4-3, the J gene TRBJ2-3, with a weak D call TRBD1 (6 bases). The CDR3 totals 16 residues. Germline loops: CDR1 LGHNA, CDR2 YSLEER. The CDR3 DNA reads TGCGCCGGCAGCCAAAGACAGGATTTTAGCACAGATACGCAGTATTTT. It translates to CAGSQRQDFSTDTQYF.

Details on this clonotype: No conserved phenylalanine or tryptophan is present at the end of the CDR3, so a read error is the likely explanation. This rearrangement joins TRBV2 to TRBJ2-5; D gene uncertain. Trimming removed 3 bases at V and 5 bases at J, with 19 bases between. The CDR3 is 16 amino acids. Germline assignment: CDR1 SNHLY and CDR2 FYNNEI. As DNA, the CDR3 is TGTGCCAGCAGTGATATACGTCCAGTCTCTGAGGAGACCCAGTACCTC. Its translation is CASSDIRPVSEETQYL.

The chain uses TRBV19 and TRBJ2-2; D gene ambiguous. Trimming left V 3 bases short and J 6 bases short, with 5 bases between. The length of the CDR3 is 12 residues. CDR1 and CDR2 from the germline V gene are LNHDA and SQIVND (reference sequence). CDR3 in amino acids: CASSISAGELFF. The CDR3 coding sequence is TGTGCCAGTAGTATTTCGGCCGGGGAGCTGTTTTTT. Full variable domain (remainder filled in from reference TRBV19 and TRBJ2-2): DGGITQSPKYLFRKEGQNVTLSCEQNLNHDAMYWYRQDPGQGLRLIYYSQIVNDFQKGDIAEGYSVSREKKESFPLTVTSAQKNPTAFYLCASSISAGELFFGEGSRLTVL.

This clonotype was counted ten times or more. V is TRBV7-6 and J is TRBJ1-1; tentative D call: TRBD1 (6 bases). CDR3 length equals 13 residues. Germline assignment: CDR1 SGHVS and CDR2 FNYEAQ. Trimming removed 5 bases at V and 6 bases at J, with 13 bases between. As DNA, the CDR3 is TGTGCCAGCAGCCCTACAGGGTACGCTGAAGCTTTCTTT. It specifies CASSPTGYAEAFF.

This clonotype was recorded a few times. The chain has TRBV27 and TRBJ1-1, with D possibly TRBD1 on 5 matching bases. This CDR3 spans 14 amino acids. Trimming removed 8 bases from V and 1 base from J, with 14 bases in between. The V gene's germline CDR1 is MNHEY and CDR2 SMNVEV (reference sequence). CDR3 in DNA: TGTGCCAGCTATACTCCGACAGAGAACACTGAAGCTTTCTTT. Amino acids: CASYTPTENTEAFF.

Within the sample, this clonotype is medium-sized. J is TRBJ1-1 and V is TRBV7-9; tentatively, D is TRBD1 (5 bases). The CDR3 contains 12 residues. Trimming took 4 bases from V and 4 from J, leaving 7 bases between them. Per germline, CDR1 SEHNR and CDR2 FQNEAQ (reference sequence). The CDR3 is CASSSGITEAFF. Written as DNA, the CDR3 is TGTGCCAGCAGCTCAGGGATCACTGAAGCTTTCTTT. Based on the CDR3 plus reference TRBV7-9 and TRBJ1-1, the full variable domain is DTGVSQNPRHKITKRGQNVTFRCDPISEHNRLYWYRQTLGQGPEFLTYFQNEAQLEKSRLLSDRFSAERPKGSFSTLEIQRTEQGDSAMYLCASSSGITEAFFGQGTRLTVV.

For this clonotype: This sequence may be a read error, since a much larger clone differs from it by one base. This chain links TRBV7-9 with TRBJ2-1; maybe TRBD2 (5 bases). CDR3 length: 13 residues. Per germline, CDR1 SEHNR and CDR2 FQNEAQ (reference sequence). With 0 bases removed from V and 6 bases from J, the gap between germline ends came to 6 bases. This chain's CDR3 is CASSLAAGNEQFF. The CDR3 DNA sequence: TGTGCCAGCAGCTTAGCCGCGGGCAATGAGCAGTTCTTC.

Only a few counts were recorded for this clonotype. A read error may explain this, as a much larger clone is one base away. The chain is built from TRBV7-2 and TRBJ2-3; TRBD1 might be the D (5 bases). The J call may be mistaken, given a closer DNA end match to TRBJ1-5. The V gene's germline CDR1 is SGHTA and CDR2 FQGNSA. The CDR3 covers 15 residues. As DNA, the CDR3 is TGTGCCAGCAGCTTACGAGACAGATACACAGATACGCAGCATTTT. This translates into CASSLRDRYTDTQHF.

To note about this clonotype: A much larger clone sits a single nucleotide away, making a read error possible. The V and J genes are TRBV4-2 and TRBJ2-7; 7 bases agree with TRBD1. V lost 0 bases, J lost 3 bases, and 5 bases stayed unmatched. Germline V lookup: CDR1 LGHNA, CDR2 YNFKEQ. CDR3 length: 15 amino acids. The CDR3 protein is CASSQEVSGGYEQYF. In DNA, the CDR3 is TGTGCCAGCAGCCAAGAAGTGTCAGGGGGCTACGAGCAGTACTTC.

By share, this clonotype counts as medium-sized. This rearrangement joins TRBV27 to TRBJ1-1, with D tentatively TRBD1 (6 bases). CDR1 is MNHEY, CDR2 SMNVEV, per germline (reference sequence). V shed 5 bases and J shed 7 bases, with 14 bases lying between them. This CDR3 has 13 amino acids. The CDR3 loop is CASSHQGLDEAFF. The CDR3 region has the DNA TGTGCCAGCAGTCATCAGGGGTTGGATGAAGCTTTCTTT.

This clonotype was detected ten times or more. The chain's CDR3 is CASGTSGISEQYF. Written as DNA, the CDR3 is TGTGCCAGCGGGACTAGCGGGATTTCCGAGCAGTACTTC. This chain uses TRBV6-6 with TRBJ2-7; 13 bases map to TRBD2. Germline assignment: CDR1 MNHNY and CDR2 SVGAGI (reference sequence). After removal of 8 bases from V and 6 bases from J, the junction contained 4 bases not matched to a gene. The CDR3 has 13 residues.

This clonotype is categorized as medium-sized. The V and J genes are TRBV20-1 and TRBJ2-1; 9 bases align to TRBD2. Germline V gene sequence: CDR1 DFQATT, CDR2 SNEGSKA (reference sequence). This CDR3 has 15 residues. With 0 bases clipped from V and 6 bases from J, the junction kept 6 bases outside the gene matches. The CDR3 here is CSARDLAGGPNEQFF. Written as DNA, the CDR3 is TGCAGTGCTAGAGATCTTGCGGGAGGGCCCAATGAGCAGTTCTTC.

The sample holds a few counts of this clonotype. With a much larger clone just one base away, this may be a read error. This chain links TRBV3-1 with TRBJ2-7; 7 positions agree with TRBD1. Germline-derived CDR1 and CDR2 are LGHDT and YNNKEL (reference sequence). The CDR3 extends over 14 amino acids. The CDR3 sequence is CASGQRDSSYEQYF. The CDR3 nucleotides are TGTGCCAGCGGCCAAAGGGACAGTTCCTACGAGCAGTACTTC.

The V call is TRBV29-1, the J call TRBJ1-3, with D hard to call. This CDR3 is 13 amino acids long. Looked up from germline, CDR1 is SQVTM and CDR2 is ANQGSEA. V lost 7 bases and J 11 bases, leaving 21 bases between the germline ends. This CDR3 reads CSADGVEGEAIYF. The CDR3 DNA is TGCAGCGCCGACGGAGTGGAGGGAGAGGCCATATATTTT.